The rows below give T cell receptor beta chains drawn from one sample of a study of cytomegalovirus exposure and HLA in healthy donors. The protocol was immunoSEQ multiplex PCR, while the TCRdb copy is restricted to in-frame clones and leaves out a portion. This table has around 100,000 clones, around four fifths appearing once. Sequencing used PBMCs. These receptors were collected from a male donor in good health and CMV-seropositive. Both conserved end residues are part of each CDR3. A D gene is named only where the DNA matches it firmly. Some rows mark clone size as missing; the rest say once, few, many or name a class of expanded clone.

abundance: few; d_gene: TRBD1; v_gene: TRBV29-1; len: 12; j_gene: TRBJ1-2; CDR3aa: CSVPDRDYGYTF; CDR3nt: TGCAGCGTGCCAGACAGGGACTATGGCTACACCTTC
abundance: NA; d_gene: TRBD2; v_gene: TRBV19; len: 13; j_gene: TRBJ2-7; CDR3aa: CASRGGTSYEQYF; CDR3nt: TGTGCCAGCCGGGGCGGGACTAGCTACGAGCAGTACTTC
abundance: NA; d_gene: TRBD2; v_gene: TRBV6-1; len: 15; j_gene: TRBJ2-1; CDR3aa: CASIPQGLAYHEQFF; CDR3nt: TGTGCCAGCATCCCCCAGGGACTAGCTTATCATGAGCAGTTCTTC
abundance: NA; d_gene: TRBD1; v_gene: TRBV28; len: 16; j_gene: TRBJ1-2; CDR3aa: CASTKRGQDDLYGYTF; CDR3nt: TGTGCCAGCACAAAGAGAGGACAGGACGATCTCTATGGCTACACCTTC
abundance: NA; d_gene: NA; v_gene: TRBV27; len: 14; j_gene: TRBJ2-1; CDR3aa: CASSFGGQYNEQFF; CDR3nt: TGTGCCAGCAGTTTCGGGGGTCAGTACAATGAGCAGTTCTTC
abundance: NA; d_gene: TRBD1; v_gene: TRBV30; len: 13; j_gene: TRBJ1-1; CDR3aa: CAWKDRQRSEAFF; CDR3nt: TGTGCCTGGAAGGACAGGCAGAGGTCTGAAGCTTTCTTT
abundance: NA; d_gene: NA; v_gene: TRBV27; len: 15; j_gene: TRBJ2-1; CDR3aa: CASSPPPGGYNEQFF; CDR3nt: TGTGCCAGCAGTCCCCCTCCTGGCGGCTACAATGAGCAGTTCTTC
abundance: NA; d_gene: TRBD1; v_gene: TRBV27; len: 17; j_gene: TRBJ2-7; CDR3aa: CASSKRGAGQGKNEQYF; CDR3nt: TGTGCCAGCAGTAAAAGAGGGGCCGGACAGGGGAAGAACGAGCAGTACTTC
abundance: few; d_gene: TRBD2; v_gene: TRBV19; len: 14; j_gene: TRBJ2-1; CDR3aa: CASSTLAGQNEQFF; CDR3nt: TGTGCCAGTAGTACACTAGCGGGACAAAATGAGCAGTTCTTC
abundance: NA; d_gene: NA; v_gene: TRBV12-5; len: 17; j_gene: TRBJ1-3; CDR3aa: CASGLVLGGVSGNTIYF; CDR3nt: TGTGCTAGTGGTTTGGTATTAGGCGGAGTCTCTGGAAACACCATATATTTT
abundance: NA; d_gene: TRBD2; v_gene: TRBV19; len: 18; j_gene: TRBJ2-1; CDR3aa: CASSPRTSGGYIRNEQFF; CDR3nt: TGTGCCAGTAGTCCGAGGACTAGCGGGGGCTATATTAGGAATGAGCAGTTCTTC
abundance: NA; d_gene: NA; v_gene: TRBV11-2; len: 14; j_gene: TRBJ1-1; CDR3aa: CASSFLNPGLEAFF; CDR3nt: TGTGCCAGCAGCTTTTTAAACCCGGGTCTTGAAGCTTTCTTT
abundance: NA; d_gene: TRBD2; v_gene: TRBV28; len: 18; j_gene: TRBJ2-3; CDR3aa: CASSPTSGGTYSTDTQYF; CDR3nt: TGTGCCAGCAGTCCTACTAGCGGGGGGACGTATAGCACAGATACGCAGTATTTT
abundance: NA; d_gene: TRBD1; v_gene: TRBV2; len: 13; j_gene: TRBJ1-5; CDR3aa: CASIRDRNQPQHF; CDR3nt: TGTGCCAGCATCCGGGACAGAAATCAGCCCCAGCATTTT
abundance: NA; d_gene: TRBD1; v_gene: TRBV6-5; len: 12; j_gene: TRBJ1-2; CDR3aa: CASRRTGNGYTF; CDR3nt: TGTGCCAGCAGAAGGACAGGGAATGGCTACACCTTC
abundance: few; d_gene: NA; v_gene: TRBV27; len: 13; j_gene: TRBJ2-7; CDR3aa: CASSRDNSYEQYF; CDR3nt: TGTGCCAGCAGCCGGGACAACTCCTACGAGCAGTACTTC
abundance: NA; d_gene: NA; v_gene: TRBV2; len: 14; j_gene: TRBJ2-7; CDR3aa: CASRPWTDRYEQYF; CDR3nt: TGTGCCAGCAGACCCTGGACAGATCGCTACGAGCAGTACTTC
abundance: NA; d_gene: TRBD1; v_gene: TRBV11-2; len: 14; j_gene: TRBJ1-1; CDR3aa: CASSWDRANTEAFF; CDR3nt: TGTGCCAGCAGCTGGGACAGGGCGAACACTGAAGCTTTCTTT
abundance: NA; d_gene: NA; v_gene: TRBV19; len: 15; j_gene: TRBJ2-1; CDR3aa: CASSSGKHTYNEQFF; CDR3nt: TGTGCCAGTAGTTCGGGGAAACACACTTACAATGAGCAGTTCTTC
abundance: NA; d_gene: NA; v_gene: TRBV21-1; len: 16; j_gene: TRBJ2-5; CDR3aa: CASSKVARTSEETQYF; CDR3nt: TGTGCCAGCAGCAAAGTTGCCAGGACTAGCGAAGAGACCCAGTACTTC
abundance: once; d_gene: NA; v_gene: TRBV11-2; len: 13; j_gene: TRBJ2-1; CDR3aa: CASSQGGWTRRFF; CDR3nt: TGTGCCAGCAGCCAAGGGGGGTGGACTAGGCGGTTCTTC
abundance: NA; d_gene: NA; v_gene: TRBV28; len: 15; j_gene: TRBJ1-5; CDR3aa: CASSFPEGRVQPQHF; CDR3nt: TGTGCCAGCAGTTTCCCCGAGGGAAGGGTTCAGCCCCAGCATTTT
abundance: NA; d_gene: TRBD2; v_gene: TRBV15; len: 15; j_gene: TRBJ2-1; CDR3aa: CATSIGLAAYNEQFF; CDR3nt: TGTGCCACCAGTATTGGACTAGCGGCCTACAATGAGCAGTTCTTC
abundance: NA; d_gene: NA; v_gene: TRBV7-7; len: 15; j_gene: TRBJ2-5; CDR3aa: CASSLQGGSTETQYF; CDR3nt: TGTGCCAGCAGCTTACAGGGCGGCAGCACAGAGACCCAGTACTTC
abundance: NA; d_gene: NA; v_gene: TRBV28; len: 18; j_gene: TRBJ1-5; CDR3aa: CASRSWRLGQLSNQPQHF; CDR3nt: TGTGCCAGCAGGTCGTGGAGGTTGGGACAACTTAGCAATCAGCCCCAGCATTTT
abundance: NA; d_gene: TRBD1; v_gene: TRBV9; len: 17; j_gene: TRBJ1-6; CDR3aa: CASSWQGVNSYNSPLHF; CDR3nt: TGTGCCAGCAGCTGGCAGGGGGTAAATTCCTATAATTCACCCCTCCACTTT